This entry concerns a single TCR beta chain. This probably arose from a read error, given a far larger clone one base away. Building the TCR beta libraries relied on iRepertoire HTBI primers, and CDR3 regions underwent Arm-PCR. TCRdb itself ran the multiplex PCR reads through MiXCR, one entry per CDR3 protein. The table shows around 450,000 distinct CDR3 sequences, with over 14% occurring only once. The time point was: newly diagnosed GD, antithyroid drugs for less than 3 months. Researchers made the TCR library from RNA that was extracted from PBMCs. The sample originates from a study of regulatory T cells in long-lasting Graves disease. Germline V CDR1 and CDR2: MNHEY, SVGEGT. The CDR3 is 16 amino acids. The V segment lost 5 bases and the J segment 5 bases; nucleotides outside the gene matches: 13. The same data also contributed to another study, on T cells in Graves' hyperthyroidism and ophthalmopathy.

J is TRBJ2-5 and V is TRBV6-2 or TRBV6-3; 8 nucleotides line up with TRBD1. The sequence derives from a woman aged 40 to 50 with Graves disease. The sample consisted of peripheral blood mononuclear cells (PBMCs), taken at new diagnosis, from a patient treated with antithyroid drugs. The CDR3 DNA sequence: TGTGCCAGCAGTCGACAACCGGGACAGGTGGGCGAGACCCAGTACTTC. Protein sequence: CASSRQPGQVGETQYF.